This TCR beta chain was recovered during a study of blood T cell repertoires in COVID-19. Study as a whole: Some COVID-19 samples were acute and others convalescent; all came from the United States, Italy and Spain.

Recruitment covered about two dozen US areas and drew participants whose ages spanned roughly 18 to 100 years. Grouping used clinical history reported by participants in a survey and questionnaire. In the study's own analysis: Nucleated cell number was recorded as an estimate derived from reference gene primer amplification. The data were produced by immunoSEQ multiplex PCR, yet TCRdb's version contains in-frame clones alone and is incomplete. That table is the source of V, J and clone size, and D and trimming were worked out from the DNA. In the table there are around 390,000 clones, around nine tenths of which are singletons. Germline assignment: CDR1 SGDLS and CDR2 YYNGEE. V gave up 3 bases and J gave up 0 bases; unmatched junction bases: 4. The CDR3 loop spans 15 amino acids.

This receptor was identified in a woman in her 50s who had recovered from COVID-19. The rearrangement links TRBV9 to TRBJ1-1; 8 nucleotides match TRBD1. Input material: PBMCs or T cells enriched from blood (not recorded which). This CDR3 reads CASSEGDRLNTEAFF. In nucleotides, the CDR3 is TGTGCCAGCAGCGAAGGGGACAGGCTGAACACTGAAGCTTTCTTT.